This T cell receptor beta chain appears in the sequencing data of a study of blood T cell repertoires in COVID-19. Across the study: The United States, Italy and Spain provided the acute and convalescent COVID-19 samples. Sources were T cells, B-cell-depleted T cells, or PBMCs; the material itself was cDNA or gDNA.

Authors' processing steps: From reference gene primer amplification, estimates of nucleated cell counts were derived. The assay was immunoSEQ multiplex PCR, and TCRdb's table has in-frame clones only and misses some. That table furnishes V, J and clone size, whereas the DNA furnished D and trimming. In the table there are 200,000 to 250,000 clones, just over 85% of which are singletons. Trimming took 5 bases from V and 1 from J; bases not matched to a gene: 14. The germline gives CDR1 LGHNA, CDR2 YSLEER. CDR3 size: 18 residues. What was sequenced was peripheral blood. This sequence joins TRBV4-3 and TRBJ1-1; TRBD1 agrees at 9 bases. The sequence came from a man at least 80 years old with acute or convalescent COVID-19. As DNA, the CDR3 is TGCGCCAGCAGCAAGAGGACAGGGGCAAAGGTGGCGAACACTGAAGCTTTCTTT. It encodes CASSKRTGAKVANTEAFF.